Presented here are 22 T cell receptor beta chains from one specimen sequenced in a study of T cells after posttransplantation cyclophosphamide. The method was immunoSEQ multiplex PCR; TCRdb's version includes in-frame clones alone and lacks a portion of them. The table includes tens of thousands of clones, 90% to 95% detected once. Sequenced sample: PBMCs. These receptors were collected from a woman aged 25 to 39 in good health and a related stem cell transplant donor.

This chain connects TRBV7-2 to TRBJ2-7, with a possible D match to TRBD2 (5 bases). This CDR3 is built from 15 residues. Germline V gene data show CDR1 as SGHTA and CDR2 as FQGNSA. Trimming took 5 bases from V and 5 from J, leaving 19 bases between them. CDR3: CASSPQSRVLDEQYF. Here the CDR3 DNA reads TGTGCCAGCAGCCCCCAATCGCGGGTTTTGGACGAGCAGTACTTC.

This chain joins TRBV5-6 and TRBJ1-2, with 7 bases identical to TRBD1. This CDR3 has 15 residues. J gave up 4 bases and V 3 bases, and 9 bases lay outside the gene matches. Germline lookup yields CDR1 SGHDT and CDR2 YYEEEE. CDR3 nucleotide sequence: TGTGCCAGCAGCTCCCTGACAGGGCCCCTCTATGGCTACACCTTC. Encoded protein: CASSSLTGPLYGYTF.

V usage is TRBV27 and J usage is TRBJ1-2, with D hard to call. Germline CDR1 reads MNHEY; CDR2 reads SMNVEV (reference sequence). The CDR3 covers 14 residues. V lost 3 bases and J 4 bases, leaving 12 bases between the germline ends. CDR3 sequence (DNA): TGTGCCAGCAGTTTTCGGGGTGCCGCCTATGGCTACACCTTC. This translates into CASSFRGAAYGYTF.

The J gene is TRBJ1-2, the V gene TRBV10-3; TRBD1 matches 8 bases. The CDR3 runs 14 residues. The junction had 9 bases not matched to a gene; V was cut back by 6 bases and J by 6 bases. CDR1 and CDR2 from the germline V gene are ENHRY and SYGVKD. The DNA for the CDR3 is TGTGCCATCAGCGGAATACAGGGGGAGGATGGCTACACCTTC. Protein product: CAISGIQGEDGYTF.

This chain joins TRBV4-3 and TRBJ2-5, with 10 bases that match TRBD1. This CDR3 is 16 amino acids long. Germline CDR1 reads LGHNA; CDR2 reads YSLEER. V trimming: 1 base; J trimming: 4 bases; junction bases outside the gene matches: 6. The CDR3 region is CASSQARGTGAETQYF. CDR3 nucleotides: TGCGCCAGCAGCCAAGCCCGTGGGACAGGGGCAGAGACCCAGTACTTC.

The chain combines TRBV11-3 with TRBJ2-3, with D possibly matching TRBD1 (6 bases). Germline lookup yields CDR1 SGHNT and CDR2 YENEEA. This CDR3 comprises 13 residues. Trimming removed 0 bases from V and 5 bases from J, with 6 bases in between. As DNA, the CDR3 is TGTGCCAGCAGCTTAGACAGGGGAGATACGCAGTATTTT. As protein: CASSLDRGDTQYF.

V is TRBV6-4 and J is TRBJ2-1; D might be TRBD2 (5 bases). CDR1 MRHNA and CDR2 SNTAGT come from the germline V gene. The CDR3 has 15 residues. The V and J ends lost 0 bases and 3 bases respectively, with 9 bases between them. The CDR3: CASSDSRGGYNEQFF. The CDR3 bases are TGTGCCAGCAGTGACTCCCGGGGTGGCTACAATGAGCAGTTCTTC.

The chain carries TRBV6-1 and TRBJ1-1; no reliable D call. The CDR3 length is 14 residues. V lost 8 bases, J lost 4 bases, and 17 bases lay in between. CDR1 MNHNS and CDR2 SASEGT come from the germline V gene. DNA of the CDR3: TGTGCCAGCTCAAGAATCGGGGTGTCCACTGAAGCTTTCTTT. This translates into CASSRIGVSTEAFF.

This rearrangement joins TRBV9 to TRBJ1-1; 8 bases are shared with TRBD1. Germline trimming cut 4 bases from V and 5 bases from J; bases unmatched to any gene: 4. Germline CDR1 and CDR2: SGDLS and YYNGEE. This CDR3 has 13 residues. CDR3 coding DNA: TGTGCCAGCAGCACCACAGGGGGAACTGAAGCTTTCTTT. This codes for CASSTTGGTEAFF. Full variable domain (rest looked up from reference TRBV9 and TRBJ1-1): DSGVTQTPKHLITATGQRVTLRCSPRSGDLSVYWYQQSLDQGLQFLIQYYNGEERAKGNILERFSAQQFPDLHSELNLSSLELGDSALYFCASSTTGGTEAFFGQGTRLTVV.

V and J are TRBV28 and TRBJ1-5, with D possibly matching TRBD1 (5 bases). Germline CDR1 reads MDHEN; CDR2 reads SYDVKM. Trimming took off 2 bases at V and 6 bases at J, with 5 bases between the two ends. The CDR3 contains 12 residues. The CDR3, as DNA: TGTGCCAGCAGTTTACAGGGTCAGCCCCAGCATTTT. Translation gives CASSLQGQPQHF.

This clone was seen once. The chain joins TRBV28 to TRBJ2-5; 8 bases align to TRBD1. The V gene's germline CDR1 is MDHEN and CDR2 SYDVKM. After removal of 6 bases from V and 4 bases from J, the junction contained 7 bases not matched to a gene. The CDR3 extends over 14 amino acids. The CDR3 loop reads CASSETGARETQYF. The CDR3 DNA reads TGTGCCAGCAGCGAGACAGGGGCAAGAGAGACCCAGTACTTC.

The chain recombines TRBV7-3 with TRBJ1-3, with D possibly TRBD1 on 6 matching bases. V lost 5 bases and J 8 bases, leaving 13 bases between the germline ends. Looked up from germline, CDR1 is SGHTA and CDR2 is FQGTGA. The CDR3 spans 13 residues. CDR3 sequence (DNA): TGTGCCAGCAGCCCACAGACAGGAGACACCATATATTTT. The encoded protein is CASSPQTGDTIYF.

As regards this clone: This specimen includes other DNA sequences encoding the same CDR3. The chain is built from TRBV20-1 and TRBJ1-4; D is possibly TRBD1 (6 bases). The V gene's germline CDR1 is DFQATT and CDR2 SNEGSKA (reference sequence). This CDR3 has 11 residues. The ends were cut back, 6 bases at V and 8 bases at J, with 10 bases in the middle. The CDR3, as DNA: TGCAGTGCGCGGACAGTGGAAAAACTGTTTTTT. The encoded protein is CSARTVEKLFF.

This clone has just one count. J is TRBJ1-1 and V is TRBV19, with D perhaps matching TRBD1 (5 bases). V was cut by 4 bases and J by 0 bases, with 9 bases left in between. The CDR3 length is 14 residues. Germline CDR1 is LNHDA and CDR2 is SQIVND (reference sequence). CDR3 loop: CASSKEGMNTEAFF. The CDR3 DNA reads TGTGCCAGTAGTAAGGAGGGGATGAACACTGAAGCTTTCTTT.

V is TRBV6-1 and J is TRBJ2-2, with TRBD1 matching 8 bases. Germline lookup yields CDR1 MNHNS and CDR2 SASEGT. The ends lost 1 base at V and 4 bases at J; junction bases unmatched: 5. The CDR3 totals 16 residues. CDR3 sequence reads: CASSEVRGRATGELFF. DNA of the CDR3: TGTGCCAGCAGTGAAGTCAGGGGGCGGGCCACCGGGGAGCTGTTTTTT.

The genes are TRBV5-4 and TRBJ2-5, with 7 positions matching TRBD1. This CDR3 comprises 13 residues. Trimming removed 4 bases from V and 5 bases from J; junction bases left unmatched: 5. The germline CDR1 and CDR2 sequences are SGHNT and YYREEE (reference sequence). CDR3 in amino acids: CASSRGGEETQYF. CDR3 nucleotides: TGTGCCAGCAGCCGAGGGGGCGAGGAGACCCAGTACTTC.

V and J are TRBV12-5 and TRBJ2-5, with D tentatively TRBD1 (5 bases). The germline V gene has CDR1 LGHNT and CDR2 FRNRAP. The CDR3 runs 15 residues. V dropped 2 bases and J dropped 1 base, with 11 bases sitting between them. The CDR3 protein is CASGLQGLIQETQYF. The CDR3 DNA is TGTGCTAGTGGTTTGCAGGGTTTAATCCAAGAGACCCAGTACTTC.

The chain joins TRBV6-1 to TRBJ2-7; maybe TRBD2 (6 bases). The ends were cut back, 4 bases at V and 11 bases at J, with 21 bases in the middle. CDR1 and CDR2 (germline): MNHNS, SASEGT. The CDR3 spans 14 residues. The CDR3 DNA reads TGTGCCAGCAGTGTACCAGGGTCGACGGGACTGAAGTACTTC. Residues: CASSVPGSTGLKYF.

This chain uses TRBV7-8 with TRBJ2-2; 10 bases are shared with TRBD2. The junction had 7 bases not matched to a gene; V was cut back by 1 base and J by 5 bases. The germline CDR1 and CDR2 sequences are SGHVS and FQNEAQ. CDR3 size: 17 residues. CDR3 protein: CASSLERLAGVTGELFF. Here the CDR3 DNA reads TGTGCCAGCAGCTTAGAACGGCTAGCGGGGGTAACCGGGGAGCTGTTTTTT. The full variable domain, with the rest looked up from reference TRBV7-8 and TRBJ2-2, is GAGVSQSPRYKVAKRGQDVALRCDPISGHVSLFWYQQALGQGPEFLTYFQNEAQLDKSGLPSDRFFAERPEGSVSTLKIQRTQQEDSAVYLCASSLERLAGVTGELFFGEGSRLTVL.

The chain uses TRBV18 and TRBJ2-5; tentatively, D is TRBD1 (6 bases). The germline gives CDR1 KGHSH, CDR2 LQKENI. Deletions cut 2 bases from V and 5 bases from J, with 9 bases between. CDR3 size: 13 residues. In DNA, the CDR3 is TGTGCCAGCTCACCATCAGGGGCGGAGACCCAGTACTTC. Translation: CASSPSGAETQYF.

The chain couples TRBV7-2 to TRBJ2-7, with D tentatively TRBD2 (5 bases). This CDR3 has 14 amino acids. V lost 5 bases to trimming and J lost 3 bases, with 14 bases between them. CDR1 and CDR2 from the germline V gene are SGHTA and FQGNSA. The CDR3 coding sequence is TGTGCCAGCAGCACCCAGACCGGGGTCTACGAGCAGTACTTC. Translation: CASSTQTGVYEQYF.

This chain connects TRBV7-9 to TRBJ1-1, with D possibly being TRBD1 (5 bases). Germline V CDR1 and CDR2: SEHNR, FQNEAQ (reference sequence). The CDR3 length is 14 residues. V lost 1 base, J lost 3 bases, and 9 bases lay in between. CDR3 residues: CASSLEQGYTEAFF. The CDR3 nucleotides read TGTGCCAGCAGCTTAGAGCAGGGTTACACTGAAGCTTTCTTT.